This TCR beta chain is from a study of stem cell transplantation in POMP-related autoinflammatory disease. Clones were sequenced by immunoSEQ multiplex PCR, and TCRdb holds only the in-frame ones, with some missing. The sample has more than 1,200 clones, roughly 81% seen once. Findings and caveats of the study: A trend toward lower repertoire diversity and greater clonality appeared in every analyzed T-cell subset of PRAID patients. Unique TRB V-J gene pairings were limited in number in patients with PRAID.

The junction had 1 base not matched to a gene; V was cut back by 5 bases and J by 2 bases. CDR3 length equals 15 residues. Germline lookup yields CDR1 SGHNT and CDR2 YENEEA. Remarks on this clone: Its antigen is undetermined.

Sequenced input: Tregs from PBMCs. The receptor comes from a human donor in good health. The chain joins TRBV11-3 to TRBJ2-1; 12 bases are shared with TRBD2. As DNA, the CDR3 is TGTGCCAGCAGCCCTAGCGGGGGGGCCTACAATGAGCAGTTCTTC. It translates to CASSPSGGAYNEQFF.